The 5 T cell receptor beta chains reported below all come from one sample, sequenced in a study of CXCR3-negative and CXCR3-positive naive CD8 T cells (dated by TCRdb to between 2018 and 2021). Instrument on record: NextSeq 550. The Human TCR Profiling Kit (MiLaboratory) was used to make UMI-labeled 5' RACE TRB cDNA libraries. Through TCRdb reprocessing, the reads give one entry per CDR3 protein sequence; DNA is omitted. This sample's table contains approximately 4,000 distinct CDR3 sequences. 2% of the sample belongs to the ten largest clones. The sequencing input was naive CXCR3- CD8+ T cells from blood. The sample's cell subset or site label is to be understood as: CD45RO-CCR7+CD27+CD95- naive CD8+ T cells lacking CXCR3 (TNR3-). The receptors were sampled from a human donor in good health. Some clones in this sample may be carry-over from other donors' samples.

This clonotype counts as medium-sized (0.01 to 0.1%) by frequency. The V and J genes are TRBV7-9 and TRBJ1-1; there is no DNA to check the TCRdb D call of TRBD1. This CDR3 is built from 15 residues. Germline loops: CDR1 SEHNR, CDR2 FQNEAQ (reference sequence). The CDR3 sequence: CASSSVRVGNTEAFF.

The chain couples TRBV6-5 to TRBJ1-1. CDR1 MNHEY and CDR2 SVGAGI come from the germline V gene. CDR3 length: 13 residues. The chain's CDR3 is CASSWGLETEAFF.

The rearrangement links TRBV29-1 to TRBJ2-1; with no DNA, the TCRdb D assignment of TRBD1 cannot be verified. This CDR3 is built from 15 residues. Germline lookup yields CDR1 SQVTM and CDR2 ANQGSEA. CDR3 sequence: CSALGPLTRDNEQFF.

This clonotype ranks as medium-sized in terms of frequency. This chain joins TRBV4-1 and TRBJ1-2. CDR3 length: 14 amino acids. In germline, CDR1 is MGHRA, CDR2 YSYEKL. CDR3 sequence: CASSPTTYLYGYTF.

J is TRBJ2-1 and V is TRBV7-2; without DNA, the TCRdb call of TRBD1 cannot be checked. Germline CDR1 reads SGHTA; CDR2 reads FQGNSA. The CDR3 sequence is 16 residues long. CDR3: CASSLEAGASYNEQFF. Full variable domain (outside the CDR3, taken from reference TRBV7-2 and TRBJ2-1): GAGVSQSPSNKVTEKGKDVELRCDPISGHTALYWYRQSLGQGLEFLIYFQGNSAPDKSGLPSDRFSAERTGGSVSTLTIQRTQQEDSAVYLCASSLEAGASYNEQFFGPGTRLTVL.